This TCR beta chain was captured by sequencing in a study of PD-1 blockade in classical Hodgkin lymphoma. Study background: Patients in the cohort were put on intravenous nivolumab, 3 mg/kg every 2 weeks. Whole-study results and caveats: In newly diagnosed patients, baseline TCR diversity was reportedly below that of healthy donors. CD4+ TCR diversity, unlike CD8+, rose significantly by C4D1.

Using immunoSEQ multiplex PCR, the repertoire was profiled, and TCRdb retains in-frame clones only, with some absent. The data hold about 21,000 clones, with more than 60% observed a single time. All patients experienced relapse after autologous stem cell transplantation, and brentuximab vedotin exposure was variable. Concerning this clone itself: The antigen remains unidentified.

This CDR3 comprises 15 residues. With 5 bases removed from V and 3 bases from J, the gap between germline ends came to 16 bases. Looked up from germline, CDR1 is SNHLY and CDR2 is FYNNEI. Specimen: peripheral blood mononuclear cells (PBMCs), collected at baseline. The receptor comes from a human donor with classical Hodgkin lymphoma. The chain employs TRBV2 and TRBJ1-1; TRBD1 is a possible D gene (6 bases). The CDR3 region has the DNA TGTGCCAGCAGTTATGACAGGACCAGGGACACTGAAGCTTTCTTT. Its translation is CASSYDRTRDTEAFF.